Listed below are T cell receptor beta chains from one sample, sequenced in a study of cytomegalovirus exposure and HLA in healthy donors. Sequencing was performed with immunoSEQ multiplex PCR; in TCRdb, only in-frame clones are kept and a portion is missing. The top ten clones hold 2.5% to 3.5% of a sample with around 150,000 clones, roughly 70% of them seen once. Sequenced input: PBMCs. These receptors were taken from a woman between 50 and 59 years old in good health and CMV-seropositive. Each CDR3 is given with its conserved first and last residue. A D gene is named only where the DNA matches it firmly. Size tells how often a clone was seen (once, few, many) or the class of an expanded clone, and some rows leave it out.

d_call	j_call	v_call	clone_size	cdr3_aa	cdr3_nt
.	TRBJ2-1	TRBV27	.	CASGEARGYNEQFF	TGTGCCAGCGGTGAAGCCAGGGGCTACAATGAGCAGTTCTTC
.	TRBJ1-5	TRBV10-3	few	CAISEEPFAEPQHF	TGTGCCATCAGCGAGGAGCCCTTCGCGGAGCCCCAGCATTTT
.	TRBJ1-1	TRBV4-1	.	CASSRQTAMNTEAFF	TGCGCCAGCAGCCGACAGACTGCGATGAACACTGAAGCTTTCTTT
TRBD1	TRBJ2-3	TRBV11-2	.	CASSSRDRGLTDTQYF	TGTGCCAGCAGCTCCAGGGACAGGGGGCTCACAGATACGCAGTATTTT
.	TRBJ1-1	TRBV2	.	CASSEHNTEAFF	TGTGCCAGCAGTGAACATAACACTGAAGCTTTCTTT
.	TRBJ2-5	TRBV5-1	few	CASSLGTVQETQYF	TGCGCCAGCAGCTTGGGGACTGTTCAAGAGACCCAGTACTTC
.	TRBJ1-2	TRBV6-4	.	CASSDLKGGTYRYTF	TGTGCCAGCAGTGACTTAAAGGGGGGGACCTATCGCTACACCTTC
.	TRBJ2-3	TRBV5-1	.	CASSSDRDTQYF	TGCGCCAGCAGCTCGGACAGAGATACGCAGTATTTT
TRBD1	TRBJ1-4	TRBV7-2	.	CASSLTGEFDEKLFF	TGTGCCAGCAGCCTAACAGGGGAGTTTGATGAAAAACTGTTTTTT
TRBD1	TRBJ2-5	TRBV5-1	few	CASSPQGALQETQYF	TGCGCCAGCAGTCCTCAGGGGGCCCTACAAGAGACCCAGTACTTC
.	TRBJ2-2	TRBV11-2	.	CASSPHRWATGELFF	TGTGCCAGCAGCCCCCACAGATGGGCAACCGGGGAGCTGTTTTTT
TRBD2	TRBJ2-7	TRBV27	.	CASRPDGLAAYEQYF	TGTGCCAGCAGACCCGATGGACTAGCGGCCTACGAGCAGTACTTC
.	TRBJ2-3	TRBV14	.	CASSQEATWTQYF	TGTGCCAGCAGCCAAGAAGCCACTTGGACGCAGTATTTT
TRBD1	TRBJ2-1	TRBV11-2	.	CASSLDGTGGGEQFF	TGTGCCAGCAGCTTAGATGGGACAGGGGGCGGTGAGCAGTTCTTC
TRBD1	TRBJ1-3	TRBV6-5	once	CASSNGQGGNTIYF	TGTGCCAGCAGTAACGGACAGGGCGGAAACACCATATATTTT
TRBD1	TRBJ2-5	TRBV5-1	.	CASRQGIGETQYF	TGCGCCAGCAGACAGGGGATTGGAGAGACCCAGTACTTC
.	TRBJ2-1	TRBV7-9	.	CASSPRGGNKFF	TGTGCCAGCAGCCCGCGTGGGGGGAATAAGTTCTTC
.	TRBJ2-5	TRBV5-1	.	CASSLVRETQYF	TGCGCCAGCAGCTTGGTGCGGGAGACCCAGTACTTC
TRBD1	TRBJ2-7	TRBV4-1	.	CASSQETGKNEQYF	TGCGCCAGCAGCCAAGAGACAGGGAAAAACGAGCAGTACTTC
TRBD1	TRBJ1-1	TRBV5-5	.	CASSGQGSNTEAFF	TGTGCCAGCAGCGGACAGGGATCGAACACTGAAGCTTTCTTT
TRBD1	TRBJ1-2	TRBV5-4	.	CASSLGGDSGIGYTF	TGTGCCAGCAGCTTGGGTGGGGACAGTGGGATCGGCTACACCTTC
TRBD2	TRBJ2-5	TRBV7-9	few	CASSLSLAGSQETQYF	TGTGCCAGCAGCTTAAGTCTAGCGGGGAGCCAAGAGACCCAGTACTTC
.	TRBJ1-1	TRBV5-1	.	CASSLVRNTEAFF	TGCGCCAGCAGCTTGGTGAGGAACACTGAAGCTTTCTTT
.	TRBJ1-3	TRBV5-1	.	CASSPRGQSSGNTIYF	TGCGCCAGCAGCCCCCGCGGGCAGAGCTCTGGAAACACCATATATTTT
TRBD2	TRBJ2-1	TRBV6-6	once	CASSYSSGGAEEQFF	TGTGCCAGCAGTTACTCCTCCGGGGGGGCGGAAGAGCAGTTCTTC
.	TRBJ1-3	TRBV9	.	CASSVSLSGNTIYF	TGTGCCAGCAGCGTCTCTCTATCTGGAAACACCATATATTTT
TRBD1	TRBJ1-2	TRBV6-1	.	CASSEASGQGFRGYTF	TGTGCCAGCAGTGAAGCTTCGGGACAGGGGTTTAGGGGCTACACCTTC
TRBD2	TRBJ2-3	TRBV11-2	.	CASSFPSGGDSTDTQYF	TGTGCCAGCAGCTTTCCTAGCGGGGGGGATAGCACAGATACGCAGTATTTT
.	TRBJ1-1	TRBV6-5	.	CASSYRGTNTEAFF	TGTGCCAGCAGTTACCGGGGGACGAACACTGAAGCTTTCTTT
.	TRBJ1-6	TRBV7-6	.	CASSSLGDFNSPLHF	TGTGCCAGCAGCTCCCTTGGAGATTTTAATTCACCCCTCCACTTT
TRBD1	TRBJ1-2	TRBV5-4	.	CASSSPGQGYYGYTF	TGTGCCAGCAGCTCTCCGGGACAGGGTTACTATGGCTACACCTTC
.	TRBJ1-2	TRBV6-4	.	CASSGDGGDGYTF	TGTGCCAGCAGTGGAGACGGCGGCGATGGCTACACCTTC
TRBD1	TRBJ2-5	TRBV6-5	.	CASSYSGQGREETQYF	TGTGCCAGCAGTTACTCTGGACAGGGGAGGGAAGAGACCCAGTACTTC
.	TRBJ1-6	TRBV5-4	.	CASSLEQGSPLHF	TGTGCCAGCAGCTTGGAACAGGGTTCACCCCTCCACTTT
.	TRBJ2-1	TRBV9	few	CASTSGGPQSYNEQFF	TGTGCCAGCACCTCAGGAGGTCCGCAATCCTACAATGAGCAGTTCTTC
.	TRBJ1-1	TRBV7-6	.	CASSIRVNTEAFF	TGTGCCAGCAGCATAAGAGTGAACACTGAAGCTTTCTTT
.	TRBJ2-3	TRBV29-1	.	CSVEPSSDTQYF	TGCAGCGTTGAACCTAGTTCGGATACGCAGTATTTT
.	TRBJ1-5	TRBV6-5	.	CASSEEFGQPQHF	TGTGCCAGCAGTGAAGAGTTCGGTCAGCCCCAGCATTTT
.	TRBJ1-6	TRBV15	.	CATSRDQPGVNSPLHF	TGTGCCACCAGCAGAGATCAACCCGGGGTGAATTCACCCCTCCACTTT
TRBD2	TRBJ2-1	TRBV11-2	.	CASSLEGGSYNEQFF	TGTGCCAGCAGCTTAGAGGGCGGGAGTTACAATGAGCAGTTCTTC
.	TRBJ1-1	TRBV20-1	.	CSQQGNTEAFF	TGCAGTCAGCAGGGGAACACTGAAGCTTTCTTT
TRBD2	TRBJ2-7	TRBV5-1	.	CASSLASGVTYEQYF	TGCGCCAGCAGCTTGGCTAGCGGGGTTACCTACGAGCAGTACTTC